This TCR beta chain appears in the sequencing data of a study of cytomegalovirus exposure and HLA in healthy donors. Study-level background: The 100 million to 120 million unique TCR beta sequences, from 150 million to 200 million T cells, were found by an earlier analysis. Study outcomes and limitations: The CMV antigen specificity of three CMV-associated chains was confirmed through in vitro analysis. It was reported that the classifier diagnosed cytomegalovirus status with high specificity and sensitivity in both the original and validation cohorts.

As regards this clone: The antigen is undetermined.

Although they were nominally healthy when sampled, donors likely had unrecorded immune exposures. Germline CDR1 is SGDLS and CDR2 is YYNGEE. V shed 6 bases and J 6 bases; nucleotides not matched to a gene: 16. CDR3 size: 17 residues. Primers: 60 Vbeta forward and 13 Jbeta reverse. This table comes from immunoSEQ multiplex PCR, and its TCRdb copy is limited to in-frame clones, with some not included. The sample consists of more than 200,000 clones, about 83% of them appearing once. The specimen was PBMCs. The TCR comes from a man in his forties or fifties in good health and CMV-seronegative. This sequence joins TRBV9 and TRBJ2-3, with 10 bases lining up with TRBD2. The CDR3 nucleotides read TGTGCCAGCACCCGGGGGCTAGCGGGGGATGCAGAGGATACGCAGTATTTT. This gives the protein CASTRGLAGDAEDTQYF.